These 2 T cell receptor beta chains were all obtained from the same sample, sequenced in a study of OX40 agonist ivuxolimab in advanced cancers. TCRdb's copy holds only in-frame clones and misses some; the assay was immunoSEQ multiplex PCR. This table has 35,000 to 45,000 clones, about 80% appearing once. The specimen was CD4+ or CD8+ T cells sorted from blood, collected in a trial of the OX40 agonist ivuxolimab. The receptor set was obtained from an adult with an advanced solid tumor such as melanoma, head and neck, liver or kidney cancer.

Only one count was recorded for this clone. The rearrangement joins TRBV30 to TRBJ2-5; D is uncertain. V dropped 0 bases and J dropped 0 bases, with 5 bases sitting between them. The CDR3 is made up of 13 amino acids. Germline CDR1 and CDR2: GTSNPN and SVGIG (reference sequence). The chain's CDR3 is CAWSVQYQETQYF. In DNA, the CDR3 is TGTGCCTGGAGTGTACAGTACCAAGAGACCCAGTACTTC.

This clone was seen a single time. This chain joins TRBV5-1 and TRBJ1-3; 7 nucleotides line up with TRBD1. The length of the CDR3 is 16 residues. The germline V gene has CDR1 SGHRS and CDR2 YFSETQ. Trimming cost V 4 bases and J 0 bases; bases outside gene matches: 7. CDR3 in DNA: TGCGCCAGCAGCAGCGGGACAGCAAACTCTGGAAACACCATATATTTT. Translated, it gives CASSSGTANSGNTIYF.